One sample yielded the 11 T cell receptor beta chains listed below, sequenced in a study of T cell clones after liver transplantation. TCRdb's copy holds only in-frame clones and misses some; the assay was immunoSEQ multiplex PCR. The sample includes approximately 100,000 clones, around 84% seen only once; the top ten take 2.5% to 3%. The material sequenced was CD4+ T cells from blood, taken roughly 50 months after liver transplant. Every receptor here comes from a human patient who received a liver transplant. A subset of T cells may come from the graft donor.

V and J are TRBV11-1 and TRBJ1-1; D is possibly TRBD1 (6 bases). CDR1 is SGHAT, CDR2 FQDESV, per germline (reference sequence). There are 14 residues in the CDR3. Trimming pared 5 bases from V and 4 bases from J, leaving 14 bases between. CDR3 sequence: CASSAGAGITEAFF. CDR3 DNA: TGTGCCAGCAGCGCAGGGGCAGGAATCACTGAAGCTTTCTTT.

This clone was observed a single time. The rearrangement links TRBV28 to TRBJ1-3; D perhaps matches TRBD1 (6 bases). The germline gives CDR1 MDHEN, CDR2 SYDVKM. CDR3 size: 15 residues. Trimming cost V 5 bases and J 5 bases, with 16 bases left between them. CDR3 sequence reads: CASSPRTDRRNTIYF. CDR3 nucleotides: TGTGCCAGCAGTCCACGGACAGACCGGCGAAACACCATATATTTT.

The chain employs TRBV20-1 and TRBJ2-5; tentative D call: TRBD2 (7 bases). This CDR3 is built from 11 residues. Germline values: CDR1 DFQATT, CDR2 SNEGSKA (reference sequence). The CDR3, as DNA: TGCAGGGCGACGGGGGGCGAGACCCAGTACTTC. It translates to CRATGGETQYF.

This clone showed up just a few times. The chain joins TRBV28 to TRBJ2-7; D is unresolved. There are 15 residues in the CDR3. Germline V lookup: CDR1 MDHEN, CDR2 SYDVKM. Trimming cost V 6 bases and J 0 bases, with 15 bases left between them. CDR3 region: CASSPRWGSSYEQYF. CDR3 DNA: TGTGCCAGCAGCCCTCGCTGGGGAAGCTCCTACGAGCAGTACTTC.

The chain links TRBV4-3 to TRBJ2-7; 10 bases map to TRBD2. Germline V gene sequence: CDR1 LGHNA, CDR2 YSLEER. With 4 bases clipped from V and 2 bases from J, the junction kept 5 bases outside the gene matches. This CDR3 comprises 15 residues. The CDR3 loop reads CASSRGLATTYEQYF. CDR3 nucleotide sequence: TGCGCCAGCAGCCGGGGACTAGCGACAACCTACGAGCAGTACTTC.

This sequence joins TRBV7-3 and TRBJ2-2; either TRBD1 or TRBD2 may supply D (5 bases each). V was pared by 3 bases and J by 7 bases, with 12 bases between. The CDR3 sequence is 14 residues long. Germline values: CDR1 SGHTA, CDR2 FQGTGA. CDR3 in amino acids: CASSFQGPNGELFF. The DNA for the CDR3 is TGTGCCAGCAGCTTTCAGGGACCGAACGGGGAGCTGTTTTTT. Full variable domain (missing parts from reference TRBV7-3 and TRBJ2-2): GAGVSQTPSNKVTEKGKYVELRCDPISGHTALYWYRQSLGQGPEFLIYFQGTGAADDSGLPNDRFFAVRPEGSVSTLKIQRTERGDSAVYLCASSFQGPNGELFFGEGSRLTVL.

This rearrangement joins TRBV30 to TRBJ2-5; 9 nucleotides match TRBD2. V was pared by 8 bases and J by 5 bases, with 24 bases of the junction left unmatched. The germline gives CDR1 GTSNPN, CDR2 SVGIG (reference sequence). The CDR3 loop spans 18 amino acids. In nucleotides, the CDR3 is TGTGCCGGCAGGGGCCGAAGCCTTGGGATAGCGGGAGCGGAGACCCAGTACTTC. It is translated as CAGRGRSLGIAGAETQYF.

The rearrangement joins TRBV7-2 to TRBJ1-1; no clear D gene. The CDR3 extends over 14 amino acids. CDR1 SGHTA and CDR2 FQGNSA come from the germline V gene. V shed 5 bases and J shed 11 bases, with 21 bases lying between them. As DNA, the CDR3 is TGTGCCAGCAGCCCGGGTCACCAGCCACTGGTGGCTTTCTTT. Protein sequence: CASSPGHQPLVAFF.

The chain links TRBV19 to TRBJ1-5; 7 bases match TRBD1. The CDR3 has 13 amino acids. J lost 9 bases, V lost 7 bases, and 9 bases had no gene match. The germline CDR1 and CDR2 sequences are LNHDA and SQIVND (reference sequence). The DNA of the CDR3 is TGTGCCAGTAAAGGGACAGCCCTATCGCCCCAGCATTTT. Translated: CASKGTALSPQHF.

This clone was found a few times. The chain recombines TRBV27 with TRBJ2-1; TRBD2 aligns across 14 bases. This CDR3 contains 15 residues. With 3 bases clipped from V and 6 bases from J, the junction kept 1 base outside the gene matches. Per germline, CDR1 MNHEY and CDR2 SMNVEV (reference sequence). CDR3 DNA sequence: TGTGCCAGCAGTTTCGGGACTAGCGGGAGCAATGAGCAGTTCTTC. Amino acid sequence: CASSFGTSGSNEQFF.

This chain connects TRBV19 to TRBJ2-3; a possible D gene is TRBD2 (6 bases). V lost 4 bases and J lost 0, with 8 bases in between. The CDR3 spans 14 residues. CDR1 and CDR2 from the germline V gene are LNHDA and SQIVND (reference sequence). CDR3: CASSRDLSTDTQYF. The CDR3 DNA reads as TGTGCCAGTAGTAGGGACTTGAGCACAGATACGCAGTATTTT.